These T cell receptor beta chains were read from a single sample in a study of CDR3 diversity in severe acne. TCRdb reprocessed the PCR reads via MiXCR and lists one record per CDR3 protein. The table has approximately 77,000 distinct CDR3 sequences, 45% to 50% seen once. Source material: blood. Receptor source: a male donor with severe acne vulgaris. The CDR3 runs from the conserved cysteine through the conserved F or W. A D gene is named only where the DNA matches it firmly. Clone sizes are given selectively: once, few, many, or a class where the clone is expanded.

v_call	cdr3_length	clone_size	j_call	d_call	cdr3_nt	cdr3_aa
TRBV9	13	many	TRBJ2-2	TRBD2	TGTGCCAGCAGCTTTCCTAGCGGCGGGGAGCTGTTTTTT	CASSFPSGGELFF
TRBV10-3	12	once	TRBJ2-7	.	TGTGCCATCGGGCTGGGGGCGGCCGAGCAGTACTTC	CAIGLGAAEQYF
TRBV10-3	11	.	TRBJ1-2	.	TGTGCCATCCCGGGAGCCTATGGCTACACCTTC	CAIPGAYGYTF
TRBV7-2	16	.	TRBJ2-3	TRBD1	TGTGCCAGCAGCTCCAGCCGGACAGGGGGCGCAGATACGCAGTATTTT	CASSSSRTGGADTQYF
TRBV12-3/TRBV12-4	17	.	TRBJ2-6	.	TGTGCCAGCAGTTTACCGGTCCCGGGCTCTGGGGCCAACGTCCTGACTTTC	CASSLPVPGSGANVLTF
TRBV4-3	15	.	TRBJ1-5	.	TGCGCCAGAAGCCAAGACCATAATGGCAATCAGCCCCAGCATTTT	CARSQDHNGNQPQHF
TRBV12-3/TRBV12-4	13	once	TRBJ2-7	.	TGTGCTAGTGGCCATCTTTTAAGGGGCGAGCAGTACTTC	CASGHLLRGEQYF
TRBV4-2	14	few	TRBJ1-5	.	TGTGCCAGCAGCCTAGATAGCGAGTTTCAGCCCCAGCATTTT	CASSLDSEFQPQHF
TRBV7-9	16	.	TRBJ2-7	TRBD2	TGTGCCAGCAGCCCGCCGACTAGCGGGAGGTACTACGAGCAGTACTTC	CASSPPTSGRYYEQYF
TRBV13	15	.	TRBJ2-1	.	TGTGCCAGCAGCCAACGAACGACTAGTTACAATGAGCAGTTCTTC	CASSQRTTSYNEQFF